The sequence of this T cell receptor beta chain was determined in a study of cytomegalovirus exposure and HLA in healthy donors. For the study at large: Across 300 to 400 genotyped donors, 65% to 90% landed in the Caucasian-associated ancestry cluster.

Germline loops: CDR1 SGHKS, CDR2 YYEKEE (reference sequence). V was cut by 7 bases and J by 6 bases, with 14 bases left in between. The CDR3 contains 13 residues. The study ran its PCR with 60 Vbeta and 13 Jbeta primers. Assay: immunoSEQ multiplex PCR; the TCRdb copy retains only in-frame clones and omits some. This sample has 120,000 to 150,000 clones, with 75% to 80% found just once. This chain links TRBV5-5 with TRBJ1-5, with a possible D match to TRBD1 (6 bases). The sequence came from a male donor in good health and CMV-seronegative. Specimen: PBMCs. CDR3 loop: CASGLGGPQPQHF. CDR3 sequence (DNA): TGTGCCAGCGGGTTAGGGGGACCTCAGCCCCAGCATTTT.